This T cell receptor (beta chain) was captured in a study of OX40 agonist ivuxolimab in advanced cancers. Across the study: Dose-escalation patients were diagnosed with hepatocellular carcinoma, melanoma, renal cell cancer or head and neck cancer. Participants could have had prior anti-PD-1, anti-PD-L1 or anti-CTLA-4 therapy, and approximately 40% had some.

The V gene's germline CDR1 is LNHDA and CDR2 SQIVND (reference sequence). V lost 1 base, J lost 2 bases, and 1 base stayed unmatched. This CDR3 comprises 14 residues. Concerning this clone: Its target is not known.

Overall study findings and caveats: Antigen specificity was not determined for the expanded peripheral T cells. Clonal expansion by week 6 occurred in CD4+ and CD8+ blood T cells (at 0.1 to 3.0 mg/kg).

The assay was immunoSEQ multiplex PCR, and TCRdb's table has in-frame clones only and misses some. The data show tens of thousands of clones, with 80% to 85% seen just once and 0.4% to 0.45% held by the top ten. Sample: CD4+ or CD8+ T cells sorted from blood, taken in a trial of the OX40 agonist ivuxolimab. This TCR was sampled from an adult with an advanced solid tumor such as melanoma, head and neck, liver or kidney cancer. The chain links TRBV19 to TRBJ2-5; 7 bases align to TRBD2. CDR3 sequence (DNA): TGTGCCAGTAGTATAGCCGGGGGGCAAGAGACCCAGTACTTC. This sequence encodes CASSIAGGQETQYF.